These 20 T cell receptor beta chains originate from one sample sequenced in a study of post-analysis software for immune sequencing data. TCR beta libraries were prepared from cDNA with unique molecular identifiers. From the PCR reads, TCRdb called clonotypes with MiXCR, one entry per CDR3 protein. The profile shows around 710,000 distinct CDR3 sequences, more than 45% of them singletons. Findings and limits, study-wide: Higher frequency in patients than in controls was seen for roughly five TRBV segments, with TRBV5-6, TRBV5-1 and TRBV20-1 among them.

No antigen is known for these receptors. The sample taken for sequencing was blood. These receptor sequences come from a girl aged 10 to 17 with multiple sclerosis.

This clonotype showed up many times. J is TRBJ1-6 and V is TRBV4-2, with 8 positions matching TRBD1. The J segment lost 7 bases and the V segment lost 0 bases, leaving 2 bases of the junction unmatched. Per germline, CDR1 LGHNA and CDR2 YNFKEQ. The CDR3 sequence is 15 residues long. CDR3 DNA: TGTGCCAGCAGCCAAGAACGGACAGGGAATTCACCCCTCCACTTT. This gives the protein CASSQERTGNSPLHF.

V and J are TRBV9 and TRBJ2-3; possibly TRBD2 for D (5 bases). The germline V and J ends were trimmed by 4 bases and 0 bases, with 15 bases remaining between them. The CDR3 spans 16 residues. The germline V gene encodes CDR1 SGDLS and CDR2 YYNGEE. CDR3 sequence: CASSPEGDSSTDTQYF. CDR3 nucleotide sequence: TGTGCCAGCAGCCCAGAGGGCGATTCTAGCACAGATACGCAGTATTTT. The full variable domain, completed using reference TRBV9 and TRBJ2-3, is DSGVTQTPKHLITATGQRVTLRCSPRSGDLSVYWYQQSLDQGLQFLIQYYNGEERAKGNILERFSAQQFPDLHSELNLSSLELGDSALYFCASSPEGDSSTDTQYFGPGTRLTVL.

This clonotype was detected once. The CDR3 loop is CASSVEDSGANVLTF. The CDR3 nucleotides are TGTGCCAGCAGCGTAGAGGACTCTGGGGCCAACGTCCTGACTTTC. The gene calls are TRBV9 and TRBJ2-6; D not resolved. CDR1 is SGDLS, CDR2 YYNGEE, per germline. V was clipped by 0 bases and J by 0 bases, with 4 bases between them. The CDR3 runs to 15 residues. The full variable domain, with the rest looked up from reference TRBV9 and TRBJ2-6, is DSGVTQTPKHLITATGQRVTLRCSPRSGDLSVYWYQQSLDQGLQFLIQYYNGEERAKGNILERFSAQQFPDLHSELNLSSLELGDSALYFCASSVEDSGANVLTFGAGSRLTVL.

J is TRBJ1-1 and V is TRBV20-1; D is unresolved. Trimming took 1 base from V and 1 from J, leaving 7 bases between them. The CDR3 has 13 residues. Germline values: CDR1 DFQATT, CDR2 SNEGSKA (reference sequence). For the CDR3, the DNA is TGCAGTGCTAGAGGGATGAGGAACACTGAAGCTTTCTTT. Translating it yields CSARGMRNTEAFF.

The chain has TRBV7-9 and TRBJ1-1; maybe TRBD1 (6 bases). The V end was cut by 10 bases, the J end by 6 bases, with 21 bases between. Germline CDR1 SEHNR, CDR2 FQNEAQ (reference sequence). The CDR3 has 14 amino acids. The CDR3 is CATLTETGRPEAFF. The CDR3 region has the DNA TGTGCCACCCTTACAGAGACAGGTCGCCCTGAAGCTTTCTTT.

This clonotype occurred a few times. The V call is TRBV7-2, the J call TRBJ2-3; 10 positions agree with TRBD2. Germline CDR1 is SGHTA and CDR2 is FQGNSA. V dropped 4 bases and J dropped 5; count of bases not matched to a gene: 9. The length of the CDR3 is 16 residues. The CDR3 is CASSSLAGVGIDTQYF. For the CDR3, the DNA is TGTGCCAGCAGCTCTCTAGCGGGAGTGGGCATAGATACGCAGTATTTT.

The rearrangement joins TRBV6-5 to TRBJ2-7; 12 nucleotides line up with TRBD2. The CDR3 has 15 residues. Unmatched junction bases numbered 11, after V lost 5 bases and J lost 9 bases. Germline V gives CDR1 MNHEY, CDR2 SVGAGI. The chain's CDR3 is CASSTGLAGRLLQYF. For the CDR3, the DNA is TGTGCCAGCAGTACCGGACTAGCGGGACGCTTACTGCAGTACTTC.

The chain is built from TRBV18 and TRBJ2-7; a weak D match, TRBD2 (5 bases). The CDR3 consists of 15 residues. V lost 5 bases and J 3 bases, leaving 17 bases between the germline ends. Germline V lookup: CDR1 KGHSH, CDR2 LQKENI. The CDR3 nucleotides are TGTGCCAGCTCATCCGCCCCCGGAGGCTACTACGAGCAGTACTTC. Protein sequence: CASSSAPGGYYEQYF.

V and J are TRBV27 and TRBJ2-1; the D is unclear. Germline loops: CDR1 MNHEY, CDR2 SMNVEV (reference sequence). There are 14 residues in the CDR3. V was trimmed by 1 base and J by 7 bases, leaving 11 bases between them. The CDR3 loop is CASSLYGVVNEQFF. CDR3 bases: TGTGCCAGCAGTTTATACGGCGTCGTGAATGAGCAGTTCTTC.

A few counts support this clonotype. This chain links TRBV29-1 with TRBJ2-7; D ambiguous. CDR1 SQVTM and CDR2 ANQGSEA come from the germline V gene. V lost 5 bases to trimming and J lost 3 bases, with 11 bases between them. The CDR3 is 12 residues long. The CDR3 region is CSVRTDLYEQYF. CDR3 in DNA: TGCAGCGTTCGGACGGATCTCTACGAGCAGTACTTC.

The chain links TRBV29-1 to TRBJ1-2; TRBD1 matches at 7 bases. Trimming removed 7 bases from V and 2 bases from J; junction bases left unmatched: 7. In germline, CDR1 is SQVTM, CDR2 ANQGSEA. This CDR3 has 13 residues. The CDR3 nucleotides read TGCAGCGCCGGTAGCAGGGGGAACTATGGCTACACCTTC. This translates into CSAGSRGNYGYTF.

V is TRBV5-5 and J is TRBJ1-5; the D is unclear. Trimming cost V 1 base and J 3 bases, with 11 bases left between them. CDR3 length: 15 residues. Germline assignment: CDR1 SGHKS and CDR2 YYEKEE (reference sequence). As DNA, the CDR3 is TGTGCCAGCAGCTTGCATGCGGAACACAATCAGCCCCAGCATTTT. Protein sequence: CASSLHAEHNQPQHF.

This sequence joins TRBV20-1 and TRBJ2-7; the D gene is possibly TRBD1 (6 bases). The V gene lost 2 bases and the J gene lost 2 bases, with 16 bases spanning the gap. This CDR3 has 15 amino acids. Germline V lookup: CDR1 DFQATT, CDR2 SNEGSKA (reference sequence). CDR3 DNA sequence: TGCAGTGCTAGAATACGGCCGCAGGGGACCTACGAGCAGTACTTC. Translated: CSARIRPQGTYEQYF.

This clonotype turned up a few times. The V gene is TRBV7-2, the J gene TRBJ2-1; perhaps TRBD1 as D (7 bases). The germline gives CDR1 SGHTA, CDR2 FQGNSA. Trimming left V 3 bases short and J 6 bases short, with 15 bases between. The length of the CDR3 is 15 residues. Here the CDR3 reads CASSFGTAGGNEQFF. The CDR3 DNA reads as TGTGCCAGCAGCTTCGGGACAGCCGGGGGCAATGAGCAGTTCTTC.

This clonotype was observed a few times. The CDR3 DNA reads as TGCGCCAGCAGCTTCGGACAGACGAACACTGAAGCTTTCTTT. Translated: CASSFGQTNTEAFF. The chain has TRBV5-1 and TRBJ1-1; perhaps TRBD1 as D (6 bases). Trimming took 2 bases from V and 1 from J, leaving 9 bases between them. The CDR3 contains 14 residues. Germline V gene data show CDR1 as SGHRS and CDR2 as YFSETQ.

The V gene is TRBV20-1, the J gene TRBJ2-5; D is undetermined. The CDR3 has 12 amino acids. Trimming took off 6 bases at V and 4 bases at J, with 12 bases between the two ends. Germline V gene sequence: CDR1 DFQATT, CDR2 SNEGSKA (reference sequence). The CDR3, as DNA: TGCAGTGCCCCCTGGCCCCGAGAGACCCAGTACTTC. Its translation is CSAPWPRETQYF.

The rearrangement joins TRBV6-6 to TRBJ2-7; D is possibly TRBD1 (7 bases). V shed 8 bases and J shed 3 bases, with 14 bases lying between them. The CDR3 spans 13 residues. Germline V gene lookup returns CDR1 MNHNY and CDR2 SVGAGI (reference sequence). The DNA of the CDR3 is TGTGCCAGCGGCGGGCAGGGGGGCTACGAGCAGTACTTC. Translated, it gives CASGGQGGYEQYF.

In this sample, this clonotype turned up many times. As DNA, the CDR3 is TGCGCCAGCAGCCCTCGGACGGAAGAGACCCAGTACTTC. Amino acids: CASSPRTEETQYF. The chain combines TRBV5-1 with TRBJ2-5, with D uncertain. Trimming took 4 bases from V and 3 from J, leaving 10 bases between them. Germline-derived CDR1 and CDR2 are SGHRS and YFSETQ. The CDR3 contains 13 residues.

This rearrangement joins TRBV5-1 to TRBJ2-5; D is possibly TRBD2 (6 bases). Trimming removed 0 bases from V and 4 bases from J, with 13 bases in between. The CDR3 consists of 15 residues. CDR1 is SGHRS and CDR2 is YFSETQ in the germline V gene. The DNA for the CDR3 is TGCGCCAGCAGCTTGGACGGGAGCGCGGGAGAGACCCAGTACTTC. Translating gives CASSLDGSAGETQYF.

This clonotype was counted between two and nine times. The chain joins TRBV6-5 to TRBJ1-1; 7 bases line up with TRBD1. The CDR3 spans 14 residues. CDR1 and CDR2 from the germline V gene are MNHEY and SVGAGI. The V and J ends lost 5 bases and 4 bases, in that order; junction bases with no gene match: 7. The CDR3 DNA reads TGTGCCAGCAGTAAGACAGGGCGTGGCACTGAAGCTTTCTTT. Protein: CASSKTGRGTEAFF.